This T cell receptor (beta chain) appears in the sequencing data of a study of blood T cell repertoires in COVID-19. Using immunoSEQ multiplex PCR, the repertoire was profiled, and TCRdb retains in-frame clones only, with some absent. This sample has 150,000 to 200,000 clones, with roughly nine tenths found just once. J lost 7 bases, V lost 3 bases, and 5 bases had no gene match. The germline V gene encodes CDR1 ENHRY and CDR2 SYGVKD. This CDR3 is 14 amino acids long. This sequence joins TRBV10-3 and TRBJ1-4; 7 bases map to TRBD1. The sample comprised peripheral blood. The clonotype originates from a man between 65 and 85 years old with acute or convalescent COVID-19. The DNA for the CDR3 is TGTGCCATCAGTGATACAGGGGTTTCTGAAAAACTGTTTTTT. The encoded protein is CAISDTGVSEKLFF.